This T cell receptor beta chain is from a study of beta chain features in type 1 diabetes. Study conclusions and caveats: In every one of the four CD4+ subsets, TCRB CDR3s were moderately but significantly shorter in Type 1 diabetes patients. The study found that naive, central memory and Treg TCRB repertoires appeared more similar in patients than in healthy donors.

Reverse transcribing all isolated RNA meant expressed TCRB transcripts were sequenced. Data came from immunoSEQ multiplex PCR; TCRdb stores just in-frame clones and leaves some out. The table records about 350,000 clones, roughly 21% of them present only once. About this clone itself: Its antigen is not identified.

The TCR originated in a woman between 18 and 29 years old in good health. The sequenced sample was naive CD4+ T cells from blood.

CDR3 nucleotides: TGTGCCAGCAGCCCCCCGGGACAGGGGGCCACTGAAGCTTTCTTT. As protein: CASSPPGQGATEAFF. This sequence joins TRBV7-9 and TRBJ1-1; 12 bases are a match to TRBD1. This CDR3 is 15 amino acids long. The V gene end was trimmed by 5 bases and the J gene end by 4 bases; junction bases not matched to a gene: 5. CDR1 and CDR2 from the germline V gene are SEHNR and FQNEAQ (reference sequence).